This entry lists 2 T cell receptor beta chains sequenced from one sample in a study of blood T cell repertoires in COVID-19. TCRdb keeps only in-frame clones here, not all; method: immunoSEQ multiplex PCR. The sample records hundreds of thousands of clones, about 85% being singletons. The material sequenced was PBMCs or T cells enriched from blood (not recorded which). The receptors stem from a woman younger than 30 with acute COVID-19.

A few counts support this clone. The CDR3 nucleotides are TGTGCCAGCCGGCAGGGGAACGAAAAACTGTTTTTT. Translation: CASRQGNEKLFF. The V and J genes are TRBV7-9 and TRBJ1-4, with a weak D call TRBD1 (6 bases). The ends were cut back, 8 bases at V and 8 bases at J, with 12 bases in the middle. The germline CDR1 and CDR2 sequences are SEHNR and FQNEAQ (reference sequence). The CDR3 has 12 residues.

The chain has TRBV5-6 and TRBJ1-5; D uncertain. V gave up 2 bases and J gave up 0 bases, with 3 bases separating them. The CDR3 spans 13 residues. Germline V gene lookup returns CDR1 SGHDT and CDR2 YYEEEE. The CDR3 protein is CASSFSSNQPQHF. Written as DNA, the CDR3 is TGTGCCAGCAGCTTCTCTAGCAATCAGCCCCAGCATTTT.